These T cell receptor beta chains were read from a single sample in a study of T cells after yellow fever vaccination. TCRdb reprocessed the 5' RACE reads with MiXCR, giving one entry per CDR3 protein. The sample comprises approximately 610,000 distinct CDR3 sequences, about a sixth of which are singletons, and roughly 17% rests with the top ten. The starting material was PBMCs, obtained 5 days after the first yellow fever vaccination. The receptors were sampled from a man aged 18 to 30 who received the YFV17D yellow fever vaccine. CDR3s include the opening cysteine and the closing phenylalanine or tryptophan. The order of the fields is V gene, CDR3 length, clone size, J gene, CDR3 protein. Size is stated for part of the rows, as once, few or many counts, or as a class when the clone is expanded.

>TRBV19|15|few|TRBJ2-5
CASSISYRGQETQYF
>TRBV6-1|15|.|TRBJ2-2
CASKGLAEGTGELFF
>TRBV5-1|17|few|TRBJ2-5
CASSPRGRGVGQETQYF
>TRBV6-5|14|.|TRBJ1-5
CASSSRLGGQPQHF
>TRBV29-1|15|few|TRBJ2-1
CSVGTGMSSYNEQFF
>TRBV21-1|18|.|TRBJ1-3
CASSTPQGWLTSGNTIYF
>TRBV5-1|15|.|TRBJ1-3
CASSMQGGSGNTIYF
>TRBV14|16|.|TRBJ2-3
CASSQGMGGLTDTQYF
>TRBV7-9|15|.|TRBJ1-3
CASSPRTVMGNTIYF
>TRBV20-1|18|.|TRBJ2-6
CSARPTADRSSGANVLTF
>TRBV20-1|18|few|TRBJ2-4
CSAQRRDRTILAKNIQYF
>TRBV3-1|15|many|TRBJ2-5
CASSLTASGQETQYF
>TRBV28|14|few|TRBJ1-2
CASRAVDGNYGYTF
>TRBV4-3|15|.|TRBJ2-5
CASSAGGSDQETQYF
>TRBV19|15|few|TRBJ2-6
CASSIGTSGANVLTF
>TRBV28|13|few|TRBJ1-2
CASTLTPSGGYTF
>TRBV2|14|.|TRBJ2-5
CASSRGRDQETQYF
>TRBV5-6|15|few|TRBJ2-7
CASSYYSGGPYEQYF
>TRBV5-8|17|few|TRBJ1-6
CASSLNGGVHYNSPLHF
>TRBV7-3|13|.|TRBJ2-1
CASRARQGGEQFF
>TRBV4-2|22|few|TRBJ2-2
CASSQEGRDIYLSGGNTGELFF
>TRBV21-1|14|.|TRBJ1-1
CASPGGEMGTEAFF
>TRBV7-2|14|.|TRBJ1-5
CASSARGLNQPQHF
>TRBV28|18|many|TRBJ2-3
CAIHSTLAGQKGTDTQYF
>TRBV30|12|.|TRBJ2-7
CAWNNGDYEQYF
>TRBV9|15|few|TRBJ1-1
CASSVVGSRNTEAFF
>TRBV11-2|13|.|TRBJ2-2
CASSSSLSGELFF
>TRBV12-3/TRBV12-4|16|.|TRBJ2-6
CASSFRGITGANVLTF
>TRBV2|13|few|TRBJ1-2
CASKLAGDYGYTF
>TRBV20-1|15|.|TRBJ1-3
CSARDPPGGGNTIYF
>TRBV5-1|15|.|TRBJ1-1
CASSWRTGGGTEAFF
>TRBV5-1|18|.|TRBJ2-5
CASSLALVSSATQETQYF
>TRBV19|16|once|TRBJ2-1
CASSILGGEIYNEQFF
>TRBV5-1|16|once|TRBJ2-4
CASSSGSILAKNIQYF
>TRBV11-2|18|many|TRBJ2-3
CASSVADTRTGPTDTQYF
>TRBV7-9|15|.|TRBJ1-4
CASSLAVRLNEKLFF
>TRBV4-3|15|many|TRBJ2-1
CASSQEGQGWDEQFF
>TRBV24-1|16|.|TRBJ2-1
CATSDGTSGGNNEQFF
>TRBV11-2|15|few|TRBJ2-1
CASSQIGGPYNEQFF
>TRBV6-1|13|few|TRBJ2-5
CASTGGGVETQYF
>TRBV6-1|12|.|TRBJ1-1
CASAFGNTEAFF